What follows is one T cell receptor beta chain and its context. The antigen is not known. These data are taken from a study of long-term antiretroviral therapy in people with HIV. Regarding the study as a whole: Relative to control repertoires, HIV repertoires exhibited narrower CDR3 length ranges. Clones showing expansion before ART dominated the repertoire at all time points.

Participants living with HIV all received treatment in the United States. They ran version v3.0 of the immunoSEQ assay at survey level. The sequencing target was about 35,000-55,000 T-cell genomes per sample. The data were produced by immunoSEQ multiplex PCR, yet TCRdb's version contains in-frame clones alone and is incomplete. The table lists approximately 19,000 clones, about 91% of them singletons. Between the trimmed V and J ends, which lost 4 bases and 0 bases, there was a span of 16 bases. The CDR3 consists of 17 residues. Germline loops: CDR1 SGHTA, CDR2 FQGNSA. This rearrangement joins TRBV7-2 to TRBJ1-3; D possibly corresponds to TRBD1 (5 bases). The clonotype comes from a man between 18 and 29 years old with HIV. The sample was unsorted PBMCs, taken 2.1 years after starting antiretroviral therapy. The DNA for the CDR3 is TGTGCCAGCAGCTGGAGCCATACAGGTCCCTCTGGAAACACCATATATTTT. This translates into CASSWSHTGPSGNTIYF.